These 20 T cell receptor beta chains originate from one sample sequenced in a study of blood T cells in healthy people across ages. For the second PCR, which ran for roughly 6 to 11 cycles, a sample-barcoded 5' primer and a J-beta primer mix were used. TCRdb redid the calling of the 5' RACE reads with MiXCR, one entry per CDR3 protein. Of around 1,800,000 distinct CDR3 sequences in the sample, about 39% were seen once. The sample comprised blood. The receptors were sampled from a human donor in good health.

Notes on this clonotype: Relative to the germline gene, one junction end is altered; a read error may explain this. The V and J genes are TRBV7-2 and TRBJ2-1, with 8 bases matching TRBD2. The CDR3 is 17 residues long. The germline V gene has CDR1 SGHTA and CDR2 FQGNSA. The CDR3 here is CVSSLEYGGGFYNEQFF. CDR3 bases: TGTGTCAGCAGCTTAGAATACGGGGGGGGCTTCTACAATGAGCAGTTCTTC. The full variable domain, completed using reference TRBV7-2 and TRBJ2-1, is GAGVSQSPSNKVTEKGKDVELRCDPISGHTALYWYRQSLGQGLEFLIYFQGNSAPDKSGLPSDRFSAERTGGSVSTLTIQRTQQEDSAVYLCVSSLEYGGGFYNEQFFGPGTRLTVL.

The genes are TRBV7-9 and TRBJ1-2; unclear D gene. CDR1 is SEHNR and CDR2 is FQNEAQ in the germline V gene (reference sequence). Trimming removed 6 bases from V and 7 bases from J, with 15 bases in between. This CDR3 is built from 13 residues. CDR3 coding DNA: TGTGCCAGCAGTTCATTCGACCGCCCTGGCTACACCTTC. It yields the protein CASSSFDRPGYTF.

The chain employs TRBV5-1 and TRBJ1-2; D not resolved. The CDR3 runs to 14 residues. The germline gives CDR1 SGHRS, CDR2 YFSETQ. V dropped 2 bases and J dropped 5 bases, with 13 bases sitting between them. The CDR3 region is CASSFADLGYGYTF. In DNA, the CDR3 is TGCGCCAGCAGCTTTGCGGATTTAGGTTATGGCTACACCTTC.

About this clonotype itself: This may stem from a read error, because a much larger clone lies one nucleotide away. The chain combines TRBV25-1 with TRBJ1-2; D uncertain. The length of the CDR3 is 16 residues. Germline values: CDR1 MGHDK, CDR2 SYGVNS. CDR3 sequence reads: CASSGFLQDTNYGYIF. Here the CDR3 DNA reads TGTGCCAGCAGTGGGTTTTTGCAGGATACTAACTATGGCTACATCTTC.

This clonotype has a handful of counts. The chain combines TRBV7-2 with TRBJ1-2; D is possibly TRBD1 (5 bases). The CDR3 sequence is 15 residues long. V lost 4 bases and J lost 3, with 15 bases in between. CDR1 is SGHTA and CDR2 is FQGNSA in the germline V gene. For the CDR3, the DNA is TGTGCCAGCAGCTACCAGCCAGGGACCTACTATGGCTACACCTTC. It is translated as CASSYQPGTYYGYTF. The entire variable domain, with the rest obtained from reference TRBV7-2 and TRBJ1-2, is as follows: GAGVSQSPSNKVTEKGKDVELRCDPISGHTALYWYRQSLGQGLEFLIYFQGNSAPDKSGLPSDRFSAERTGGSVSTLTIQRTQQEDSAVYLCASSYQPGTYYGYTFGSGTRLTVV.

This clonotype was counted a few times. The chain is built from TRBV6-1 and TRBJ2-5, with 12 bases fitting TRBD1. The J segment lost 5 bases and the V segment lost 6 bases, leaving 16 bases of the junction unmatched. Germline assignment: CDR1 MNHNS and CDR2 SASEGT. This CDR3 contains 18 residues. CDR3 sequence (DNA): TGTGCCAGCAGACCTCCAGGGACAGGGGGCCATCGTGCTGAGACCCAGTACTTC. Translation: CASRPPGTGGHRAETQYF.

The rearrangement links TRBV18 to TRBJ1-1, with TRBD1 as a possible D gene (5 bases). The germline CDR1 and CDR2 sequences are KGHSH and LQKENI. The CDR3 spans 15 residues. Between the trimmed V and J ends, which lost 1 base and 3 bases, there was a span of 12 bases. The CDR3 region is CASSPRGKGDTEAFF. The CDR3 nucleotides are TGTGCCAGCTCACCACGAGGGAAAGGGGACACTGAAGCTTTCTTT.

The chain has TRBV12-5 and TRBJ2-2; maybe TRBD1 (6 bases). Trimming removed 6 bases from V and 5 bases from J, with 10 bases in between. Germline-derived CDR1 and CDR2 are LGHNT and FRNRAP. The CDR3 runs to 13 residues. The CDR3 DNA is TGTGCTAGTGGGACAGGACGGACCGGGGAGCTGTTTTTT. This sequence encodes CASGTGRTGELFF.

This clonotype has only a few counts. The chain couples TRBV2 to TRBJ1-5; D gene unclear. The CDR3 is 18 amino acids. Germline V gene data show CDR1 as SNHLY and CDR2 as FYNNEI. Trimming removed 1 base at V and 6 bases at J, with 22 bases between. CDR3 sequence: CASSEVWNSVRGTQPQHF. CDR3 DNA: TGTGCCAGCAGTGAAGTCTGGAACAGTGTACGGGGTACTCAGCCCCAGCATTTT.

This clonotype showed up many times. This rearrangement joins TRBV7-2 to TRBJ1-2; D is perhaps TRBD1 (5 bases). Trimming removed 3 bases at V and 3 bases at J, with 20 bases between. Germline assignment: CDR1 SGHTA and CDR2 FQGNSA. The CDR3 sequence is 17 residues long. Here the CDR3 DNA reads TGTGCCAGCAGCTTGAAGGCAGGGAAAGGGCGGCACTATGGCTACACCTTC. Its protein is CASSLKAGKGRHYGYTF.

The chain is built from TRBV12-3 or TRBV12-4 and TRBJ1-5; the match to TRBD1 covers 7 bases. V shed 3 bases, J shed 1 base, and the junction held 9 bases outside the gene matches. This CDR3 region has 17 residues. The DNA for the CDR3 is TGTGCCAGCAGTTTTGAGTCCGACAGGGCCAGCAATCAGCCCCAGCATTTT. Protein: CASSFESDRASNQPQHF.

The chain recombines TRBV29-1 with TRBJ1-2; D possibly corresponds to TRBD1 (6 bases). The germline V and J ends were trimmed by 0 bases and 4 bases, with 12 bases remaining between them. The CDR3 loop spans 14 amino acids. The germline V gene has CDR1 SQVTM and CDR2 ANQGSEA. DNA of the CDR3: TGCAGCGTTGAAGATCTTGAGGGGGTCTATGGCTACACCTTC. It specifies CSVEDLEGVYGYTF.

V is TRBV21-1 and J is TRBJ1-1. TRBV21-1 is described as a pseudogene. The CDR3 consists of 14 residues. CDR3: CASRLPSRNTEAFF. CDR3 nucleotides: TGTGCCAGCAGATTACCTTCACGGAACACTGAAGCTTTCTTT.

The chain joins TRBV21-1 to TRBJ2-1. TRBV21-1 is tagged as a pseudogene. The CDR3 totals 16 residues. As DNA, the CDR3 is TGTGCCAGCAGCTTCAAGCAGGATTTTGCCGACAATGAGCAGTTCTTC. This sequence encodes CASSFKQDFADNEQFF.

The chain couples TRBV7-2 to TRBJ2-1; D tentatively fits TRBD1 or TRBD2 (5 bases each). Per the germline V gene, CDR1 is SGHTA and CDR2 is FQGNSA. This CDR3 comprises 14 residues. Trimming stripped 11 bases from V and 5 bases from J, with 19 bases between. The chain's CDR3 is CAGAQPGPHNEQFF. DNA for the CDR3: TGTGCCGGCGCTCAACCGGGGCCCCACAATGAGCAGTTCTTC. The full variable domain, its missing parts supplied by reference TRBV7-2 and TRBJ2-1, is GAGVSQSPSNKVTEKGKDVELRCDPISGHTALYWYRQSLGQGLEFLIYFQGNSAPDKSGLPSDRFSAERTGGSVSTLTIQRTQQEDSAVYLCAGAQPGPHNEQFFGPGTRLTVL.

This clonotype was seen a handful of times. This CDR3 reads CASSYGQGAVLGEQFF. The CDR3 DNA is TGTGCCAGCAGTTACGGGCAGGGGGCTGTTCTAGGTGAGCAGTTCTTC. The chain links TRBV6-5 to TRBJ2-1, with 8 nucleotides matching TRBD1. The CDR3 consists of 16 residues. The J segment lost 9 bases and the V segment lost 2 bases, leaving 12 bases of the junction unmatched. Looked up from germline, CDR1 is MNHEY and CDR2 is SVGAGI.

This clonotype has a handful of counts. The V call is TRBV12-3 or TRBV12-4, the J call TRBJ1-2; 7 bases are shared with TRBD1. J lost 10 bases, V lost 5 bases, and 7 bases had no gene match. This CDR3 is 12 amino acids long. CDR3 sequence reads: CASSQGGEDYTF. The CDR3 DNA follows: TGTGCCAGCAGTCAGGGGGGAGAGGACTACACCTTC.

This chain links TRBV7-9 with TRBJ1-2, with 8 bases that match TRBD1. The V segment lost 4 bases and the J segment 4 bases; nucleotides outside the gene matches: 8. The CDR3 covers 15 residues. Looked up from germline, CDR1 is SEHNR and CDR2 is FQNEAQ (reference sequence). CDR3 DNA: TGTGCCAGCAGCTCCTCGGACAGGGCGGGCTATGGCTACACCTTC. The encoded protein is CASSSSDRAGYGYTF. Supplemented by reference TRBV7-9 and TRBJ1-2, the full variable domain reads DTGVSQNPRHKITKRGQNVTFRCDPISEHNRLYWYRQTLGQGPEFLTYFQNEAQLEKSRLLSDRFSAERPKGSFSTLEIQRTEQGDSAMYLCASSSSDRAGYGYTFGSGTRLTVV.

This chain uses TRBV6-5 with TRBJ2-5, with 11 positions matching TRBD2. Germline CDR1 is MNHEY and CDR2 is SVGAGI. The CDR3 consists of 14 residues. Unmatched junction bases numbered 2, after V lost 6 bases and J lost 2 bases. In DNA, the CDR3 is TGTGCCAGCAGGCGACTAGCGGGGCAAGAGACCCAGTACTTC. Its protein product is CASRRLAGQETQYF.

In this sample, this clonotype turned up a few times. This chain links TRBV20-1 with TRBJ2-3; 8 nucleotides agree with TRBD2. Germline loops: CDR1 DFQATT, CDR2 SNEGSKA (reference sequence). The CDR3 covers 13 residues. CDR3 sequence: CTAVAGITDTQYF. CDR3 DNA: TGCACCGCGGTAGCGGGGATCACAGATACGCAGTATTTT.